These T cell receptor beta chains were read from a single sample in a study of response to subunit inactivated influenza vaccine. TCRdb analysed the RT-PCR reads with MiXCR anew, one entry per CDR3 protein. The sample gives about 780,000 distinct CDR3 sequences, approximately 18% of which show up once; roughly 11% is in the top ten. The starting material was PBMCs from blood, obtained approximately 5 days after vaccination. These receptor sequences come from a man aged 45-65 years who received an inactivated influenza vaccine. Each CDR3 is given with its conserved first and last residue. Fields, in order: D gene, V gene, J gene, clone size, CDR3 DNA, CDR3 protein. A D gene is named only where the DNA matches it firmly. The listing skips clone size in some rows; elsewhere it reads once, few, many or a size class.

>TRBD2|TRBV20-1|TRBJ2-1|-
TGCAGTGCTAGAGAATCCGCGGGGGGGAACAATGAGCAGTTCTTC
CSARESAGGNNEQFF
>-|TRBV4-3|TRBJ2-1|few
TGCGCCAGCAGCCGTACCGTAGGGGGGGGCAGGAATGAGCAGTTCTTC
CASSRTVGGGRNEQFF
>TRBD1|TRBV2|TRBJ2-7|-
TGTGCCAGCACCGTCAGCCGGGACAGGGGCTACGAGCAGTACTTC
CASTVSRDRGYEQYF
>TRBD2|TRBV7-9|TRBJ2-5|few
TGTGCCAGCAGCCGGACTAGCGGGAGGGAGACCCAGTACTTC
CASSRTSGRETQYF
>-|TRBV6-5|TRBJ2-5|few
TGTGCCAGCAGTTACGTAAGCGGTCAAGAGACCCAGTACTTC
CASSYVSGQETQYF
>TRBD2|TRBV5-1|TRBJ2-7|-
TGCGCCAGCAGCTTGAGAGGACTAGCGGGGGGAACCTACAAGCAGTACTTC
CASSLRGLAGGTYKQYF
>-|TRBV4-2|TRBJ2-2|few
TGTGCCAGCAGCCAAGATGAGGTGTCTAGCGTCCTTAACACCGGGGAGCTGTTTTTT
CASSQDEVSSVLNTGELFF
>TRBD2|TRBV6-2/TRBV6-3|TRBJ2-1|-
TGTGCCAGCACCAGGGGACTAGCGGGGAACTACAATGAGCAGTTCTTC
CASTRGLAGNYNEQFF
>-|TRBV6-5|TRBJ1-1|-
TGTGCCAGCAGTTACTCGAGAAAAAGGACTGAAGCTTTCTTT
CASSYSRKRTEAFF
>TRBD1|TRBV4-3|TRBJ1-2|-
TGCGCCAGCAGCCGCGGGACAGGGATAACCTATGGCTACACCTTC
CASSRGTGITYGYTF
>-|TRBV20-1|TRBJ2-1|many
TGCAGTGCCGGGGACGTCCGAAATGAGCAGTTCTTC
CSAGDVRNEQFF